The source of this TCR beta chain is a study of cytomegalovirus exposure and HLA in healthy donors. The PCR contained 60 Vbeta and 13 Jbeta primers. Libraries were prepared by immunoSEQ multiplex PCR; TCRdb keeps only in-frame clonotypes and omits some of them. The specimen's table records roughly 140,000 clones. Study findings and constraints: Many donors shared some public TCRs, even though most TCR sequences were rare.

On this clone: Its antigen is as yet unknown.

Unrecorded immune exposures were likely, despite nominal health at sampling. The source of this sequence is a male donor in good health and CMV-seronegative. Sample: PBMCs.

The CDR3 DNA sequence: TGTGCCAGACCGACAGGGGTGGGCTACACCTTC. This codes for CARPTGVGYTF. The chain links TRBV2 to TRBJ1-2, with 8 positions matching TRBD1. Germline lookup yields CDR1 SNHLY and CDR2 FYNNEI. With 9 bases clipped from V and 8 bases from J, the junction kept 5 bases outside the gene matches. The CDR3 consists of 11 residues. Using reference TRBV2 and TRBJ1-2 for the parts outside the CDR3, the full variable domain is EPEVTQTPSHQVTQMGQEVILRCVPISNHLYFYWYRQILGQKVEFLVSFYNNEISEKSEIFDDQFSVERPDGSNFTLKIRSTKLEDSAMYFCARPTGVGYTFGSGTRLTVV.